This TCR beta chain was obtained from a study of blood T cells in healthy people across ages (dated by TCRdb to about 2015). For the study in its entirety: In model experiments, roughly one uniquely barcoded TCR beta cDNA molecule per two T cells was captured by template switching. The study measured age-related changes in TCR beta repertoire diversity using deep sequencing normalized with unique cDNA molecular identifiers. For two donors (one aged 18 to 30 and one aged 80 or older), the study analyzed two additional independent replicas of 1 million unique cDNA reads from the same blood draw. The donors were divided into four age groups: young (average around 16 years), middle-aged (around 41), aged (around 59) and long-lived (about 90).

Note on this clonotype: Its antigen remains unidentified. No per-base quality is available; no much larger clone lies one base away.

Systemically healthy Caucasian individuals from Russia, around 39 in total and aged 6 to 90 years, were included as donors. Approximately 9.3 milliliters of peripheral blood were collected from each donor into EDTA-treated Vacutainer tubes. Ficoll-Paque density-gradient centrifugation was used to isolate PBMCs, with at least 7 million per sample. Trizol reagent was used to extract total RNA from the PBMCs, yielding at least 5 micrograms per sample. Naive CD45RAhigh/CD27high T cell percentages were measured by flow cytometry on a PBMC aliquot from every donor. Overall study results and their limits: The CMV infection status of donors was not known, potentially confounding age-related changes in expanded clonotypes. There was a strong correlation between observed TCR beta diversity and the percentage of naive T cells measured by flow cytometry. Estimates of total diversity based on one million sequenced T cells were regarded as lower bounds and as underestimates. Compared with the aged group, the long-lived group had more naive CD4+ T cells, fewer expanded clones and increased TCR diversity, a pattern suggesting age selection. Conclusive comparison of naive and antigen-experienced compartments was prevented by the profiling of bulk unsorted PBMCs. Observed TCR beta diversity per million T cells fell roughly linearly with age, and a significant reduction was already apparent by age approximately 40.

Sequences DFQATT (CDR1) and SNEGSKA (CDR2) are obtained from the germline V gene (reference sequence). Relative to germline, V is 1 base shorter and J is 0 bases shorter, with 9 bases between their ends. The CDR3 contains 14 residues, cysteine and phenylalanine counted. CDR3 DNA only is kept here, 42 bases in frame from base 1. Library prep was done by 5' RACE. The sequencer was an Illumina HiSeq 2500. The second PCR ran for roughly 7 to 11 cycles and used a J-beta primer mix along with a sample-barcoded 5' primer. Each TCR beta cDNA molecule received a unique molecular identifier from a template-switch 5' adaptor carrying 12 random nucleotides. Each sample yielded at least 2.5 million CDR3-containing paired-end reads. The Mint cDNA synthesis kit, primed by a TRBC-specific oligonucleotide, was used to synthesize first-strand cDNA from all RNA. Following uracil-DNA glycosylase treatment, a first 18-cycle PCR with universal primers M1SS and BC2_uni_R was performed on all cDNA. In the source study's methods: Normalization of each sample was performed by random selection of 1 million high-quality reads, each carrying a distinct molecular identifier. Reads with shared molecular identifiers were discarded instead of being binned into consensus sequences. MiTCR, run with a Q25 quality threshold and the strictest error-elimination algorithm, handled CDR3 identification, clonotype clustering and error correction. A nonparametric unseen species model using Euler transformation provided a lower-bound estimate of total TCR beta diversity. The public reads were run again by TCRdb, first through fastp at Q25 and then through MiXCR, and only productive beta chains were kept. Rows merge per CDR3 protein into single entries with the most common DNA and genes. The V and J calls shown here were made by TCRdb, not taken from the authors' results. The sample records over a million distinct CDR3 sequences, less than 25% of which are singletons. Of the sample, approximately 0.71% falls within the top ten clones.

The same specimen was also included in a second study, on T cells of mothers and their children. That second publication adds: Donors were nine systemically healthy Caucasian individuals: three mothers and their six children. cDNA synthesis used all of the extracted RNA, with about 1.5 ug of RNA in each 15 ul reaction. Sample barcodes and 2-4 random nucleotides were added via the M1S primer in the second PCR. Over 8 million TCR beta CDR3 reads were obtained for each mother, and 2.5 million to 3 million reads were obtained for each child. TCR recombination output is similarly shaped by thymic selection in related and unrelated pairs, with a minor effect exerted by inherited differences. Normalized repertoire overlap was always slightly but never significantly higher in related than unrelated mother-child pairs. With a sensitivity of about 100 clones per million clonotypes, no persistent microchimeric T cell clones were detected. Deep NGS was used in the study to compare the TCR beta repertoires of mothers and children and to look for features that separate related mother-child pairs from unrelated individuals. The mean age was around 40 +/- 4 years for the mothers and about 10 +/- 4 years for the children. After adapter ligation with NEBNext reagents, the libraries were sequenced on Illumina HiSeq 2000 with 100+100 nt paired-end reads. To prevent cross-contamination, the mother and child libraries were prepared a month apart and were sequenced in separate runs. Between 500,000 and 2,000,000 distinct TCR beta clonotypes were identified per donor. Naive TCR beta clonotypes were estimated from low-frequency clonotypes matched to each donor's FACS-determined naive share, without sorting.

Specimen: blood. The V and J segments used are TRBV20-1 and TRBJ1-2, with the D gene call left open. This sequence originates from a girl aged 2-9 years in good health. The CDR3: CSARGSRTNYGYTF. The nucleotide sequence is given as TGCAGTGCTAGAGGGAGCCGTACTAACTATGGCTACACCTTC.